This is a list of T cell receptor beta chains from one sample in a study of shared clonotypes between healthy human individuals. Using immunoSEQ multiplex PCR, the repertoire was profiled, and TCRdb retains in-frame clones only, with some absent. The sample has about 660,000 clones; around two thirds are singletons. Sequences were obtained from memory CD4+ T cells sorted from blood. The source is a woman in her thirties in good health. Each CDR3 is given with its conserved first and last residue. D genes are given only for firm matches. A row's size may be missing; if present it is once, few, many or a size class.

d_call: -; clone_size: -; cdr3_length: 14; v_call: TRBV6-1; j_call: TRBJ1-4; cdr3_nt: TGTGCCAGCAGTGAGGGACAACTTAATGAAAAACTGTTTTTT; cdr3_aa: CASSEGQLNEKLFF
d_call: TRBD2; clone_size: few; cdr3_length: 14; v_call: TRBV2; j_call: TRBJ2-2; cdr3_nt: TGTGCCAGCAGTGAGCGGGAGAGCACCGGGGAGCTGTTTTTT; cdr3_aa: CASSERESTGELFF
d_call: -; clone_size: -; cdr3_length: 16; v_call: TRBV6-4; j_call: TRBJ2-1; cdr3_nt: TGTGCCAGCAGCCCGGGGGCCGGGAAGTCCTACAATGAGCAGTTCTTC; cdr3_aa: CASSPGAGKSYNEQFF
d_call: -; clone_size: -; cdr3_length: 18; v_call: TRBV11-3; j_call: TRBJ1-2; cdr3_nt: TGTGCCAGCAGCTTAGATGCTCTTCCCAGGACCGGATTCTATGGCTACACCTTC; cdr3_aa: CASSLDALPRTGFYGYTF
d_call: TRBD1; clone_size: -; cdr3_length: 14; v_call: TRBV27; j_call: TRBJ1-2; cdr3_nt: TGTGCCAGCAGTTCATCCGGGACAGGGCTTGGCTACACCTTC; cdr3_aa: CASSSSGTGLGYTF
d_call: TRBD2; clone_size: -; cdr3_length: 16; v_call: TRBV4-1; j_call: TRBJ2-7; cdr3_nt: TGCGCCAGCAGCCAAGAAAAGCGGGAGGGCTCCTACGAGCAGTACTTC; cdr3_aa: CASSQEKREGSYEQYF
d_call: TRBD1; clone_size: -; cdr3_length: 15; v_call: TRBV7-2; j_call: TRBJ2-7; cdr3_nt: TGTGCCAGCAGCGGACAGGGGGACGGTTCCTACGAGCAGTACTTC; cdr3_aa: CASSGQGDGSYEQYF
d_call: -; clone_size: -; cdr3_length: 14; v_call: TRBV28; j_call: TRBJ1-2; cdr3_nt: TGTGCCACCTTTAACGCGGGCAAGTCCTATGGCTACACCTTC; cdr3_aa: CATFNAGKSYGYTF
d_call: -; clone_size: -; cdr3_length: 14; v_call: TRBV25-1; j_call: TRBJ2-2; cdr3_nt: TGTGCCAGCAGTACCACAGGTGCCACCGGGGAGCTGTTTTTT; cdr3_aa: CASSTTGATGELFF
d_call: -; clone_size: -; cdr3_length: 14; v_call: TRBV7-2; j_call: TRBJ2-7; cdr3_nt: TGTGCCAGCAGCTATACCGGGAGTCCCGGCGAGCAGTACTTC; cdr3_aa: CASSYTGSPGEQYF
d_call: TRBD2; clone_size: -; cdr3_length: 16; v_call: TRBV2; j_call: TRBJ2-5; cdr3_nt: TGTGCCAGCAGCGGGGAGTGGGTAGCGGGAGGAGAGACCCAGTACTTC; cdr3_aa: CASSGEWVAGGETQYF
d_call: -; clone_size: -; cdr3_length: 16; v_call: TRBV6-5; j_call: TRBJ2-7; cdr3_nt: TGTGCCAGCAGTTTTCGCCCCCGGACCCTTGCCTACGAGCAGTACTTC; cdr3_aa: CASSFRPRTLAYEQYF
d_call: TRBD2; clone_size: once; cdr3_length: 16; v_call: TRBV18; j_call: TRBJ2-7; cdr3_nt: TGTGCCAGCTCACCAGTCGGTGCGGGAGCTAAGTACGAGCAGTACTTC; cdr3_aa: CASSPVGAGAKYEQYF
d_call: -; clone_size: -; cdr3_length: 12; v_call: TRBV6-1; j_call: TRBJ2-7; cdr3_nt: TGTGCCAGCAGTGAACTAGAATCCGAGCAGTACTTC; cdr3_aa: CASSELESEQYF
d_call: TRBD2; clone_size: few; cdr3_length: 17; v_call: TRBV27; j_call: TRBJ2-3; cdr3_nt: TGTGCCAGCAGTTCCCGGACTAGCGGGATCCGCACAGATACGCAGTATTTT; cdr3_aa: CASSSRTSGIRTDTQYF
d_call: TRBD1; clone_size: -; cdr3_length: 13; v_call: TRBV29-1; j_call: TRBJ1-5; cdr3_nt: TGCAGCGCAGGGCCAGGGGGGGGCCAGCCCCAGCATTTT; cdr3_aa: CSAGPGGGQPQHF
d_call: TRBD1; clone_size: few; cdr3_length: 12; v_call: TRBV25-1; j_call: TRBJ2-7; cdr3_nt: TGTGCCAGCAGCCTGACAGGGGACGAGCAGTACTTC; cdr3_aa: CASSLTGDEQYF
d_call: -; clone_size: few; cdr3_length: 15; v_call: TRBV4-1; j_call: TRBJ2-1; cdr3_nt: TGCGCCAGCAGCCAAGATTATCCGGGGCCGGGTGAGCAGTTCTTC; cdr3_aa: CASSQDYPGPGEQFF
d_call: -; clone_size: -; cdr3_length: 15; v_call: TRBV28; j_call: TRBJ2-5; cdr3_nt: TGTGCCAGCAGTCCCTCGAGGGGGTGGACAGAGACCCAGTACTTC; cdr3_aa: CASSPSRGWTETQYF
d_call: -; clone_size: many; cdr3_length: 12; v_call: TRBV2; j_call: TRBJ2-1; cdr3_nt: TGTGCCAGCAGTGTAGGTCACCATGAGCAGTTCTTC; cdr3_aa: CASSVGHHEQFF
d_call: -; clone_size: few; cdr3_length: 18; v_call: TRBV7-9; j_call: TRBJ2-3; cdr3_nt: TGTGCCAGCAGGCCCTTCAGGGGGGATAAAGCTAGCACAGATACGCAGTATTTT; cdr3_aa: CASRPFRGDKASTDTQYF
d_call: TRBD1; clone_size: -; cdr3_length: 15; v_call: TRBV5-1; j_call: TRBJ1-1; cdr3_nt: TGCGCCAGCAGCGATCAGGGGGTGGTTAACACTGAAGCTTTCTTT; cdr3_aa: CASSDQGVVNTEAFF
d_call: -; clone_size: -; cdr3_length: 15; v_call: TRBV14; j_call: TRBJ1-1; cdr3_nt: TGTGCCAGCAGTCATCCGGGACACACGAACACTGAAGCTTTCTTT; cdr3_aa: CASSHPGHTNTEAFF
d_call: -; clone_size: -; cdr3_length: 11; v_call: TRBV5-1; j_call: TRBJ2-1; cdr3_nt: TGCGCCAGCAGCTTGAAGGAAAAGCAGTTCTTC; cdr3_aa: CASSLKEKQFF
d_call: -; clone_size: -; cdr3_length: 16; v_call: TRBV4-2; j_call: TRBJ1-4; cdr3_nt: TGTGCCAGCAGCCAAGATTTGGAGACGGGGACTAGAAAACTGTTTTTT; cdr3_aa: CASSQDLETGTRKLFF
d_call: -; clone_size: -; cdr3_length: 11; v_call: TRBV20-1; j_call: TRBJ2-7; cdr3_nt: TGCAGTGCGACGGCATCGTACGAGCAGTACTTC; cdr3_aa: CSATASYEQYF
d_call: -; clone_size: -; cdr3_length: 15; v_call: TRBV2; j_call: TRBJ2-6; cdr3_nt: TGTGCCAGTCACAGGGTATGGACTGGGGCCAACGTCCTGACTTTC; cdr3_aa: CASHRVWTGANVLTF
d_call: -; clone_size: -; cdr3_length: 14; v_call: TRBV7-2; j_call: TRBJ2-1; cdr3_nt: TGTGCCAGCAGCCAAAGTAGCTCCTACAATGAGCAGTTCTTC; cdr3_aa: CASSQSSSYNEQFF
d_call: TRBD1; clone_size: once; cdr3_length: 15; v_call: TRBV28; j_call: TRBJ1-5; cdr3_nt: TGTGCCAGCAGTGGGAGGACAGGGGGTGTAAGGGCCCAGCATTTT; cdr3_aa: CASSGRTGGVRAQHF
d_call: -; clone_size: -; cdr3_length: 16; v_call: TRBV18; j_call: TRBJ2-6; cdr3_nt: TGTGCCAGCTCACCACCGAAAAACTCTGGGGCCAACGTCCTGACTTTC; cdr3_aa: CASSPPKNSGANVLTF
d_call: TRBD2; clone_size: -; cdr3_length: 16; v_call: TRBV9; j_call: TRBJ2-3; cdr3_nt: TGTGCCAGCAGCGTAGCCTGGAGCGGGAGTTCAGATACGCAGTATTTT; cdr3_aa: CASSVAWSGSSDTQYF
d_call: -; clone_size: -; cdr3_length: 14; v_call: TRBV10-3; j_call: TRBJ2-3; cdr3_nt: TGTGCCATCGCCCCCGGGTTGTCTTCAGATACGCAGTATTTT; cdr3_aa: CAIAPGLSSDTQYF
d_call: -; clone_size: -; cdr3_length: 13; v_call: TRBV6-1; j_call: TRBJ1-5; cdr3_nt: TGTGCCAGCAGACAGGTCTATAATCAGCCCCAGCATTTT; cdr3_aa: CASRQVYNQPQHF
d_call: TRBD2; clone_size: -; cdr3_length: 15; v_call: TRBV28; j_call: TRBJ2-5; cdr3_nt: TGTGCCAGCAGTTTGGCGGGAGGGCCATCGGAGACCCAGTACTTC; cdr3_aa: CASSLAGGPSETQYF
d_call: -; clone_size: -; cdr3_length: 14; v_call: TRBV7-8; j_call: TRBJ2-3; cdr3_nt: TGTGCCAGCAGCCGGGGTGAGGGGGCAGATACGCAGTATTTT; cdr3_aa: CASSRGEGADTQYF
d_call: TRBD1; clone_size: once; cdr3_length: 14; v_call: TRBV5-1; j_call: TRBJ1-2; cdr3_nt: TGCGCCAGCAGCCCAGGACAGGGCTACTATGGCTACACCTTC; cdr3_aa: CASSPGQGYYGYTF
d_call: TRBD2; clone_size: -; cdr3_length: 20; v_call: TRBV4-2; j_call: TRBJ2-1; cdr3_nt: TGTGCCAGCAGCCAAGTGGGAGGTGGTAGCGGGACGAGCTCCTACAATGAGCAGTTCTTC; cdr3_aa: CASSQVGGGSGTSSYNEQFF
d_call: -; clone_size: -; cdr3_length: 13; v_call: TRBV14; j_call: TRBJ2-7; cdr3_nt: TGTGCCAGCAGCCCCGACAAGATCTACGAGCAGTACTTC; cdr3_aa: CASSPDKIYEQYF
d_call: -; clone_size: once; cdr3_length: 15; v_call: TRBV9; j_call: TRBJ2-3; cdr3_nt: TGTGCCAGCACCAGCCCGGCCCCTTGGGGAGATACGCAGTATTTT; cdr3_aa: CASTSPAPWGDTQYF
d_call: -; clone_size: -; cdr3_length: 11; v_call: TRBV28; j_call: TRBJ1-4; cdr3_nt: TGTGCCAGCAGACAAAATGAAAAACTGTTTTTT; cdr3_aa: CASRQNEKLFF